This T cell receptor (beta chain) came from a study of cytomegalovirus exposure and HLA in healthy donors. The CDR3 is 15 amino acids. The trim removed 5 bases at V and 1 base at J, leaving 4 bases unmatched. Looked up from germline, CDR1 is MDHEN and CDR2 is SYDVKM. In the PCR, 60 Vbeta and 13 Jbeta primers were used. Repertoires were generated with immunoSEQ multiplex PCR, while TCRdb's copy carries only in-frame clones and drops some. The sample yields 150,000 to 200,000 clones, about 75% seen once. With regard to this clone: The antigen is undetermined.

Regarding the study as a whole: A missense variant in DCLRE1C was later tied to TCR beta V- and J-gene trimming. In vitro assays verified that a few CMV-associated chains recognized CMV antigens specifically. Sequencing depth across donors, presence/absence analyses assumed, was roughly uniform. About 87% or about 30% of the time was how often most TCR beta V segments were productive, according to an earlier analysis.

The rearrangement uses TRBV28 and TRBJ2-3, with 9 bases aligning to TRBD1. The material sequenced was PBMCs. The receptor was derived from a woman in her 50s in good health and CMV-seropositive. This CDR3 reads CASSLRTGGTDTQYF. In DNA form, the CDR3 reads TGTGCCAGCAGTCTAAGGACAGGGGGCACAGATACGCAGTATTTT.